Listed below are T cell receptor beta chains from one sample, sequenced in a study of Ad26.COV2.S vaccination and SARS-CoV-2 variants. TCRdb's table, derived via immunoSEQ multiplex PCR, lists solely in-frame clones and lacks some. The sample yields roughly 350,000 clones, around 87% seen once. The specimen comprised peripheral blood, sampled in a trial of Ad26.COV2.S vaccine versus placebo. The receptors derive from a person between 18 and 59 years old who received the Ad26.COV2.S COVID-19 vaccine or a placebo. CDR3s include the opening cysteine and the closing phenylalanine or tryptophan. Fields, in order: D gene, clone size, J gene, V gene, CDR3 protein, CDR3 DNA. The D gene is left open where the match is weak. Clone size appears in some rows only: once, few, many, or a class for an expanded clone.

d_call: -; clone_size: -; j_call: TRBJ1-4; v_call: TRBV18; cdr3_aa: CASSPSGQGNEKLFF; cdr3_nt: TGTGCCAGCTCACCTAGCGGCCAGGGTAATGAAAAACTGTTTTTT
d_call: -; clone_size: -; j_call: TRBJ1-1; v_call: TRBV5-1; cdr3_aa: CASSLADTIMNTEAFF; cdr3_nt: TGCGCCAGCAGCTTGGCGGACACCATTATGAACACTGAAGCTTTCTTT
d_call: -; clone_size: -; j_call: TRBJ1-1; v_call: TRBV5-1; cdr3_aa: CASSLEHTRNTEAFF; cdr3_nt: TGCGCCAGCAGCTTGGAGCACACCAGAAACACTGAAGCTTTCTTT
d_call: -; clone_size: once; j_call: TRBJ2-2; v_call: TRBV29-1; cdr3_aa: CSAATVSNTGELFF; cdr3_nt: TGCAGCGCCGCGACAGTTTCGAACACCGGGGAGCTGTTTTTT
d_call: -; clone_size: once; j_call: TRBJ2-1; v_call: TRBV7-2; cdr3_aa: CASSLWDKYDAEQFF; cdr3_nt: TGTGCCAGCAGCTTATGGGACAAATATGATGCTGAGCAGTTCTTC
d_call: TRBD2; clone_size: -; j_call: TRBJ2-5; v_call: TRBV4-1; cdr3_aa: CASSQDPPGTSGGAQETQYF; cdr3_nt: TGCGCCAGCAGCCAAGATCCGCCCGGGACTAGCGGGGGAGCTCAAGAGACCCAGTACTTC
d_call: -; clone_size: -; j_call: TRBJ2-7; v_call: TRBV15; cdr3_aa: CATSSGWGVSYEQYF; cdr3_nt: TGTGCCACCAGCAGTGGCTGGGGGGTGTCCTACGAGCAGTACTTC
d_call: -; clone_size: -; j_call: TRBJ1-1; v_call: TRBV5-1; cdr3_aa: CASSLARNTEAFF; cdr3_nt: TGCGCCAGCAGCTTGGCCCGGAACACTGAAGCTTTCTTT
d_call: TRBD1; clone_size: -; j_call: TRBJ2-7; v_call: TRBV11-3; cdr3_aa: CASSFLTGDEQYF; cdr3_nt: TGTGCCAGCAGCTTTTTAACAGGGGACGAGCAGTACTTC
d_call: -; clone_size: -; j_call: TRBJ2-5; v_call: TRBV21-1; cdr3_aa: CASSKEGQYQETQYF; cdr3_nt: TGTGCCAGCAGCAAAGAGGGGCAGTACCAAGAGACCCAGTACTTC
d_call: TRBD2; clone_size: few; j_call: TRBJ2-2; v_call: TRBV6-5; cdr3_aa: CASYSGGDTGELFF; cdr3_nt: TGTGCCAGTTATAGCGGGGGGGACACCGGGGAGCTGTTTTTT
d_call: -; clone_size: -; j_call: TRBJ1-1; v_call: TRBV27; cdr3_aa: CASSSGYTEAFF; cdr3_nt: TGTGCCAGCAGTTCGGGGTACACTGAAGCTTTCTTT
d_call: TRBD1; clone_size: -; j_call: TRBJ1-1; v_call: TRBV6-5; cdr3_aa: CASRSRQGDTEAFF; cdr3_nt: TGTGCCAGCAGGTCCCGACAGGGGGACACTGAAGCTTTCTTT
d_call: TRBD2; clone_size: -; j_call: TRBJ2-2; v_call: TRBV6-2/TRBV6-3; cdr3_aa: CASSWIFAGVSPGTGELFF; cdr3_nt: TGTGCCAGCAGTTGGATCTTCGCGGGGGTCTCCCCGGGGACCGGGGAGCTGTTTTTT
d_call: -; clone_size: -; j_call: TRBJ2-3; v_call: TRBV3-1/TRBV3-2; cdr3_aa: CARETTGTGGSDTQYF; cdr3_nt: TGTGCCAGAGAAACGACCGGGACTGGGGGGTCGGATACGCAGTATTTT
d_call: -; clone_size: -; j_call: TRBJ1-4; v_call: TRBV19; cdr3_aa: CASSAPREKLFF; cdr3_nt: TGTGCCAGTAGTGCTCCTAGGGAAAAACTGTTTTTT
d_call: -; clone_size: -; j_call: TRBJ1-6; v_call: TRBV7-9; cdr3_aa: CASSHGARAFGSPLHF; cdr3_nt: TGTGCCAGCAGCCATGGGGCCCGAGCGTTCGGTTCACCCCTCCACTTT
d_call: -; clone_size: -; j_call: TRBJ2-7; v_call: TRBV5-6; cdr3_aa: CASSWQGEGYEQYF; cdr3_nt: TGTGCCAGCAGTTGGCAGGGAGAGGGCTACGAGCAGTACTTC
d_call: -; clone_size: -; j_call: TRBJ1-4; v_call: TRBV16; cdr3_aa: CASSPGWANEKLFF; cdr3_nt: TGTGCCAGCAGTCCAGGGTGGGCTAATGAAAAACTGTTTTTT
d_call: -; clone_size: -; j_call: TRBJ2-2; v_call: TRBV9; cdr3_aa: CASSVVDTLWTGELFF; cdr3_nt: TGTGCCAGCAGCGTAGTGGACACCCTTTGGACCGGGGAGCTGTTTTTT
d_call: -; clone_size: -; j_call: TRBJ2-1; v_call: TRBV11-2; cdr3_aa: CASSLGFGQQFF; cdr3_nt: TGTGCCAGCAGCTTAGGCTTTGGACAACAGTTCTTC
d_call: TRBD1; clone_size: -; j_call: TRBJ2-3; v_call: TRBV6-2/TRBV6-3; cdr3_aa: CASSSTGGATQYF; cdr3_nt: TGTGCCAGCAGTTCTACAGGGGGCGCAACGCAGTATTTT
d_call: TRBD2; clone_size: -; j_call: TRBJ2-2; v_call: TRBV3-1/TRBV3-2; cdr3_aa: CASSQEVAGVNANTGELFF; cdr3_nt: TGTGCCAGCAGCCAAGAGGTAGCGGGGGTGAACGCGAACACCGGGGAGCTGTTTTTT
d_call: -; clone_size: -; j_call: TRBJ1-2; v_call: TRBV7-8; cdr3_aa: CASSLGGSYYGYTF; cdr3_nt: TGTGCCAGCAGCTTAGGTGGCAGTTACTATGGCTACACCTTC
d_call: -; clone_size: -; j_call: TRBJ1-5; v_call: TRBV5-4; cdr3_aa: CASSILKIGRGSNQPQHF; cdr3_nt: TGTGCCAGCAGTATACTCAAAATAGGGAGGGGAAGCAATCAGCCCCAGCATTTT
d_call: TRBD1; clone_size: -; j_call: TRBJ1-5; v_call: TRBV7-9; cdr3_aa: CASSLGQGSYQPQHF; cdr3_nt: TGTGCCAGCAGCTTGGGACAGGGAAGTTATCAGCCCCAGCATTTT
d_call: TRBD2; clone_size: -; j_call: TRBJ2-1; v_call: TRBV29-1; cdr3_aa: CSVHPGGSEQFF; cdr3_nt: TGCAGCGTTCACCCCGGGGGGTCTGAGCAGTTCTTC
d_call: -; clone_size: -; j_call: TRBJ1-6; v_call: TRBV12-5; cdr3_aa: CASRTRGENSPLHF; cdr3_nt: TGTGCTAGTCGGACAAGGGGGGAGAATTCACCCCTCCACTTT
d_call: TRBD1; clone_size: -; j_call: TRBJ2-7; v_call: TRBV5-1; cdr3_aa: CASSLDRGYEQYF; cdr3_nt: TGCGCCAGCAGCCTGGACAGGGGCTACGAGCAGTACTTC
d_call: TRBD2; clone_size: -; j_call: TRBJ2-1; v_call: TRBV2; cdr3_aa: CASSESSGLHNEQFF; cdr3_nt: TGTGCCAGCAGTGAGTCTAGCGGACTTCACAATGAGCAGTTCTTC
d_call: -; clone_size: -; j_call: TRBJ1-3; v_call: TRBV4-1; cdr3_aa: CASSPQAAGNTIYF; cdr3_nt: TGCGCCAGCAGCCCCCAGGCTGCTGGAAACACCATATATTTT
d_call: TRBD2; clone_size: -; j_call: TRBJ2-1; v_call: TRBV27; cdr3_aa: CASSLRVAGGPGEQFF; cdr3_nt: TGTGCCAGCAGTTTAAGGGTGGCGGGGGGGCCAGGTGAGCAGTTCTTC